Here is one T cell receptor (beta chain) with its context. It lacks a known antigen. Within one base of it there is no much larger clone, and no base qualities were kept. The V and J ends are trimmed by 5 bases and 11 bases, leaving 21 bases between them. Spanning cysteine to phenylalanine, the CDR3 consists of 14 amino acids. Just CDR3 DNA is preserved here, 42 bases in frame from base 1. Reading the germline V gene gives CDR1 SGHVS and CDR2 FQNEAQ. Collaborating institutions collected whole blood in K2EDTA tubes following their own protocols. For TCRbeta analysis, collaborator samples were shipped as frozen whole blood, as isolated PBMCs, or as DNA extracted from either sample type. The immunoSEQ Assay, a bias-controlled multiplex PCR, was used to amplify TCRbeta CDR3 regions from genomic DNA. Per the source publication's procedure: The number of nucleated cells in each sample was estimated from the amplification of reference gene primers within the assay. Sequence reads were collapsed and filtered to measure the absolute abundance of every unique TCRbeta CDR3 rearrangement. For each sample, productive Simpson clonality was calculated by taking the square root of Simpson's diversity index across productive rearrangements. TCRdb obtained this table from immuneACCESS and retained in-frame rearrangements with V and J assigned. These tables miss some clones; where compared with another copy, unresolved V genes account for less than half of the shortfall, and the remainder is unexplained. V, J and clone size were drawn from that table, and D and trimming were deduced from the DNA. Within this sample are around 270,000 clones, with around 89% of them counted one time only. Clones ranked in the top ten supply approximately 4.3% of the sample.

The sample belongs to a study of blood T cell repertoires in COVID-19 (dated by TCRdb to 2020 to 2021). The study in broad terms: Samples covering the acute and convalescent phases of COVID-19 were provided by collaborators in the United States, Italy and Spain. The prospective study material was composed of cDNA or gDNA derived from T cells, B-cell-depleted T cells, or PBMCs. Subjects who had been exposed to COVID-19, were actively infected with it, or had recovered from it provided the deeply sampled blood TCRbeta repertoires that made up the dataset. The repertoires were released in a freely available public database meant as a resource for research on the immune response to SARS-CoV-2. Samples were obtained from the ongoing ImmuneRACE study (first 160 participants) and from about 1,300 subjects provided by 6 global collaborators. A de-identified subject ID, COVID-19 status, age in years and sex were almost always included in the sample metadata. Where available, HLA class I and class II types were obtained from metadata supplied by the sample provider rather than from assay-based typing.

Results the study describes overall, beyond this receptor: Clinical and demographic metadata were provided uncurated, with the amount varying by source and participant.

The chain couples TRBV7-8 to TRBJ1-1; no D gene call is confident. This clonotype was sampled from a man between 35 and 55 years old with acute or convalescent COVID-19. The material sequenced was peripheral blood. The bases are TGTGCCAGCAGCATTAAAGCGGACGCGCCCCAGGCTTTCTTT. Translated, this is CASSIKADAPQAFF.